Given below is one T cell receptor (beta chain) in context. Sequenced by immunoSEQ multiplex PCR; TCRdb stores in-frame clones only, minus some. This repertoire shows tens of thousands of clones, about 90% found once; its top ten account for roughly 30%. The data derive from a study of siplizumab effects on memory and regulatory T cells. The specimen was CD8+ T cells sorted from blood. The clonotype was recovered from a human donor in good health.

The CDR3 is CASSIGDGYYGYTF. CDR3 coding DNA: TGTGCCAGTAGTATTGGGGATGGGTACTATGGCTACACCTTC. The chain has TRBV19 and TRBJ1-2; D ambiguous. This CDR3 contains 14 residues. Germline assignment: CDR1 LNHDA and CDR2 SQIVND (reference sequence). V was trimmed by 3 bases and J by 3 bases, leaving 11 bases between them.